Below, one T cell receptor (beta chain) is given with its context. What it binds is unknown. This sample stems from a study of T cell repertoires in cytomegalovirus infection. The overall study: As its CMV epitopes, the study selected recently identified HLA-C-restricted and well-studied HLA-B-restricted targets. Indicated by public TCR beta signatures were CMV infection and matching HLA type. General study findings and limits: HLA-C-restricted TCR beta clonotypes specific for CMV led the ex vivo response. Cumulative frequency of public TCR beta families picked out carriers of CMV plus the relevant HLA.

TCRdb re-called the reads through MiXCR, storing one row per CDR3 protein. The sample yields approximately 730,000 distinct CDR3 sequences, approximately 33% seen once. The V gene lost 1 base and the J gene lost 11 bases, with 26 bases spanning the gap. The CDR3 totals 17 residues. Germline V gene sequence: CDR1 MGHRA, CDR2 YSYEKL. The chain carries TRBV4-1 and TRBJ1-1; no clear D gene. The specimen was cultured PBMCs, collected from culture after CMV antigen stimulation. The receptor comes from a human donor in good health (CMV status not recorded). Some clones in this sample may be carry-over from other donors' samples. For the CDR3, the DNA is TGCGCCAGCAGCCAAGTGGGAGGGCCGGGGAATGTTCAGAATGCTTTCTTT. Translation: CASSQVGGPGNVQNAFF.